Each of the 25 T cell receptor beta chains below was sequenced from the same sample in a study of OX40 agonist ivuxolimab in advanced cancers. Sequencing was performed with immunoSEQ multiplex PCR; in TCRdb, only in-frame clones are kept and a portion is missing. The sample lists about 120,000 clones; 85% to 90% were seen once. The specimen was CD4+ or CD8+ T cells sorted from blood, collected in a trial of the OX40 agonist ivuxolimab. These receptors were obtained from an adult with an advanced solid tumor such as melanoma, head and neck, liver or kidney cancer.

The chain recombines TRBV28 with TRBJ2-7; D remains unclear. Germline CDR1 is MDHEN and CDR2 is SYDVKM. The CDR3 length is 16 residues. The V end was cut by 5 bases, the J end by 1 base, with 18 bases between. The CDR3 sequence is CASSPANPGGSYEQYF. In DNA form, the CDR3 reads TGTGCCAGCAGTCCCGCTAATCCGGGTGGGTCCTACGAGCAGTACTTC.

CDR3 in DNA: TGCAGCGGCCTCTCCAGGGGCGGGGGGGCCGAAAATGAGCAGTTCTTC. Its translation is CSGLSRGGGAENEQFF. The chain joins TRBV29-1 to TRBJ2-1, with 9 nucleotides matching TRBD2. The CDR3 has 16 residues. Germline CDR1 and CDR2: SQVTM and ANQGSEA. V trimming: 7 bases; J trimming: 7 bases; junction bases outside the gene matches: 17.

CDR3 sequence: CASTLGQGPDTQYF. CDR3 coding DNA: TGTGCCAGTACCTTGGGACAGGGGCCAGATACGCAGTATTTT. The chain carries TRBV19 and TRBJ2-3; TRBD1 matches 10 bases. The germline V gene has CDR1 LNHDA and CDR2 SQIVND (reference sequence). V was pared by 7 bases and J by 4 bases, with 5 bases of the junction left unmatched. This CDR3 region has 14 residues.

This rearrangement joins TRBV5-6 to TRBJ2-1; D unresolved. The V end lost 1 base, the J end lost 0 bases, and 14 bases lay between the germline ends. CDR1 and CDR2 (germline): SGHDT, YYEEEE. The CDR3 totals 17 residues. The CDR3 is CASSLTGRTHSYNEQFF. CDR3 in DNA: TGTGCCAGCAGCTTGACTGGACGGACCCACTCCTACAATGAGCAGTTCTTC.

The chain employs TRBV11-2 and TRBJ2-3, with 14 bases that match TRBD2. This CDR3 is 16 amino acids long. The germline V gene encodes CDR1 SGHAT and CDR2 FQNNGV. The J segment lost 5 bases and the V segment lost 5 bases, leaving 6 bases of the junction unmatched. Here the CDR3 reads CASSQGLAGEGDTQYF. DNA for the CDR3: TGTGCCAGCAGCCAGGGACTAGCGGGGGAGGGAGATACGCAGTATTTT.

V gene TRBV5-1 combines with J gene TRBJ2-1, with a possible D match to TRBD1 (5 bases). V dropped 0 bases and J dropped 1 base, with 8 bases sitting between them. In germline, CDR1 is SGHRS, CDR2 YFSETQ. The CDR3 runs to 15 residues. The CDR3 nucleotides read TGCGCCAGCAGCTTGGACAGGCCGTCCTACAATGAGCAGTTCTTC. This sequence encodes CASSLDRPSYNEQFF. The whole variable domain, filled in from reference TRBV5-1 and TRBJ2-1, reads KAGVTQTPRYLIKTRGQQVTLSCSPISGHRSVSWYQQTPGQGLQFLFEYFSETQRNKGNFPGRFSGRQFSNSRSEMNVSTLELGDSALYLCASSLDRPSYNEQFFGPGTRLTVL.

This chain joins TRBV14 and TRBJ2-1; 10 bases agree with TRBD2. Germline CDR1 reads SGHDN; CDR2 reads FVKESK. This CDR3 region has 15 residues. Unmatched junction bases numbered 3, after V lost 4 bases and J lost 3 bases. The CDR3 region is CASSRSGGGYNEQFF. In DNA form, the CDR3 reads TGTGCCAGCAGCCGCAGCGGGGGGGGCTACAATGAGCAGTTCTTC.

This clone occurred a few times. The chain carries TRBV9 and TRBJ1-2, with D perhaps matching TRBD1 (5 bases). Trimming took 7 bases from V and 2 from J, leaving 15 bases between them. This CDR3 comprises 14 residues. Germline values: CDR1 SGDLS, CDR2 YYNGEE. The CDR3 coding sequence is TGTGCCAGCTCCCGGGACCCACAAAACTATGGCTACACCTTC. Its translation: CASSRDPQNYGYTF.

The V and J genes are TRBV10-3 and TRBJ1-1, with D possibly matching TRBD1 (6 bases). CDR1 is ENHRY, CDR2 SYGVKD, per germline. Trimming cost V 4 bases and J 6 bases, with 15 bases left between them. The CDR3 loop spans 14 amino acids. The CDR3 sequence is CAISVVSGDAEAFF. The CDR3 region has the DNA TGTGCCATCAGTGTTGTCTCAGGGGACGCTGAAGCTTTCTTT.

The CDR3 region has the DNA TGTGCCAGCAGCGTAGCTGGGCGGGGGGGCTCCTACAATGAGCAGTTCTTC. Translation: CASSVAGRGGSYNEQFF. This rearrangement joins TRBV9 to TRBJ2-1, with 9 bases that match TRBD2. The J segment lost 0 bases and the V segment lost 0 bases, leaving 4 bases of the junction unmatched. This CDR3 is built from 17 residues. Germline CDR1 is SGDLS and CDR2 is YYNGEE.

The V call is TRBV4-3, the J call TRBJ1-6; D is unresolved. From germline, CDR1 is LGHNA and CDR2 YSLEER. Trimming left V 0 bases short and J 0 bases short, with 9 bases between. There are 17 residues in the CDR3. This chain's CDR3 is CASSQDKSSSYNSPLHF. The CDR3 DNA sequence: TGCGCCAGCAGCCAAGATAAATCCAGCTCCTATAATTCACCCCTCCACTTT.

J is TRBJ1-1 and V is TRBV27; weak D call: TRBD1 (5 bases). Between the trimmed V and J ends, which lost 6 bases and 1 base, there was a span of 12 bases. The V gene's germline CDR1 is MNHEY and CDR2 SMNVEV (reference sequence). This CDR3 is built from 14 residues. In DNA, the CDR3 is TGTGCCAGCAGGCCCGACAGCCCGAACACTGAAGCTTTCTTT. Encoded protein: CASRPDSPNTEAFF.

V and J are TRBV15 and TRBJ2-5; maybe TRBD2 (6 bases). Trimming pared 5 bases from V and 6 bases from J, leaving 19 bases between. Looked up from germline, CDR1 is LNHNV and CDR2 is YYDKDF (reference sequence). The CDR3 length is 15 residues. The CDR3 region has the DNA TGTGCCACCAGCGGAAGCCGGGACTTACAGAAGACCCAGTACTTC. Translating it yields CATSGSRDLQKTQYF.

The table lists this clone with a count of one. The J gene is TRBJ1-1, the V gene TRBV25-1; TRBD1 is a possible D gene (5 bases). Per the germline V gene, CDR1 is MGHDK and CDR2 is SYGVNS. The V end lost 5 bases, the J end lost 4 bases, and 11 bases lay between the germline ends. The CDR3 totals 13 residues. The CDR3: CASSPTGVTEAFF. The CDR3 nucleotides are TGTGCCAGCAGTCCTACAGGAGTCACTGAAGCTTTCTTT.

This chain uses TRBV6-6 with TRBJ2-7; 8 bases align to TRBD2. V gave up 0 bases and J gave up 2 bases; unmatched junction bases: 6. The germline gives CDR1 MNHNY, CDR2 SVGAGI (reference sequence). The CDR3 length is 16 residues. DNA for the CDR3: TGTGCCAGCAGTTACTCGAAAGCGGGGGCACCCTACGAGCAGTACTTC. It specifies CASSYSKAGAPYEQYF.

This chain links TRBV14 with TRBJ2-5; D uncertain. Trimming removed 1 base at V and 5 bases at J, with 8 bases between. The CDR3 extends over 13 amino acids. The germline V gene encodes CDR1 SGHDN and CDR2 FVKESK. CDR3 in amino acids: CASSQARSETQYF. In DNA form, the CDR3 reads TGTGCCAGCAGCCAAGCGAGAAGTGAGACCCAGTACTTC.

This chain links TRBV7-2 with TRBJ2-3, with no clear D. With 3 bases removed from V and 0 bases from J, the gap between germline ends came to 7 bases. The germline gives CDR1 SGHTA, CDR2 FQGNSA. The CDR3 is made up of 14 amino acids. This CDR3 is CASSFWGSTDTQYF. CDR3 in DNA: TGTGCCAGCAGCTTCTGGGGAAGCACAGATACGCAGTATTTT.

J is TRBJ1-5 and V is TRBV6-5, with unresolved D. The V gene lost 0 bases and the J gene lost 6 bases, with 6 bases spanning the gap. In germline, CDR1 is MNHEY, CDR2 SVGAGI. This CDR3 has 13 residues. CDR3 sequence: CASSYSPFQPQHF. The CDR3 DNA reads TGTGCCAGCAGTTACTCCCCCTTTCAGCCCCAGCATTTT.

The chain's CDR3 is CASSLYDTQYF. The DNA for the CDR3 is TGTGCCAGCAGCTTATACGATACGCAGTATTTT. The genes are TRBV7-8 and TRBJ2-3; D not certain. CDR1 is SGHVS, CDR2 FQNEAQ, per germline. This CDR3 region has 11 residues. Trimming took 2 bases from V and 6 from J, leaving 3 bases between them.

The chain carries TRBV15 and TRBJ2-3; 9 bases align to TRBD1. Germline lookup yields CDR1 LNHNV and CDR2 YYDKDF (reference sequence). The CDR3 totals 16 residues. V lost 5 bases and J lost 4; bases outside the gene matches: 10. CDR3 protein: CATSSKTGGLSDTQYF. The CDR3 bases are TGTGCCACCAGCTCTAAGACAGGGGGTTTGTCAGATACGCAGTATTTT.

The CDR3 DNA sequence: TGTGCCAGCAGCGGAACAGGGGGATGGGGCTACACCTTC. It encodes CASSGTGGWGYTF. The chain combines TRBV5-6 with TRBJ1-2, with 8 bases identical to TRBD1. Germline-derived CDR1 and CDR2 are SGHDT and YYEEEE. The CDR3 covers 13 residues. The V segment lost 4 bases and the J segment 8 bases; nucleotides outside the gene matches: 7.

The chain's CDR3 is CASSATQGASGYTF. DNA of the CDR3: TGTGCCAGCAGCGCAACCCAGGGTGCGAGTGGCTACACCTTC. The chain recombines TRBV7-2 with TRBJ1-2; a weak D match, TRBD1 (5 bases). This CDR3 has 14 amino acids. The V gene's germline CDR1 is SGHTA and CDR2 FQGNSA. Trimming left V 5 bases short and J 7 bases short, with 17 bases between.

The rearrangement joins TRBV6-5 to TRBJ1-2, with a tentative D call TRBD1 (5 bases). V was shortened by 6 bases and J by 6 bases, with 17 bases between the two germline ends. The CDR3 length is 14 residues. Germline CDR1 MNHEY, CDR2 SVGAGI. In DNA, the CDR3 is TGTGCCAGCAGCACTCTGACGAGGGGCAATGGCTACACCTTC. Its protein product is CASSTLTRGNGYTF.

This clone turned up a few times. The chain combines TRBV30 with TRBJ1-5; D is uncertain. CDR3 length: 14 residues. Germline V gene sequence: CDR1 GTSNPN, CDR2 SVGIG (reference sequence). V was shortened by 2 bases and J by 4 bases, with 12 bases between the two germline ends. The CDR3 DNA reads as TGTGCCTGGAGTCCCACTAATCGGAATCAGCCCCAGCATTTT. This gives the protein CAWSPTNRNQPQHF.

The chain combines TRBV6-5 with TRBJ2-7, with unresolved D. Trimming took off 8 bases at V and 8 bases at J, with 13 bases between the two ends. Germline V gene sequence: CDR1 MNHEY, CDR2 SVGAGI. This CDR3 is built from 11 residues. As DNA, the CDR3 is TGTGCCAGCGAGGATTCTCTCAAGCAGTACTTC. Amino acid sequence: CASEDSLKQYF.